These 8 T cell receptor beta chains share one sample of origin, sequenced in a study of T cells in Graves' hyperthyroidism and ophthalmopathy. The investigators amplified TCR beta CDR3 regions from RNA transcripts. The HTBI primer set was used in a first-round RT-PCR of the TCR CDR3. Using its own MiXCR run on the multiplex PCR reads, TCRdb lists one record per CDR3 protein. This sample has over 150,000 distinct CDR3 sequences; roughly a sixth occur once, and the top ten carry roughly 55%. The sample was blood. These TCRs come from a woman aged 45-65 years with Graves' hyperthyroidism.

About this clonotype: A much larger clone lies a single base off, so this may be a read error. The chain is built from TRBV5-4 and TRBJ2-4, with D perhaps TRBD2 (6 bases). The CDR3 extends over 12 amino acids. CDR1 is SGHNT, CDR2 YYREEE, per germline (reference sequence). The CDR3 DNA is TGTGCCAGCGCGGGGCGGCAAAACGTTCAGTACTTC. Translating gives CASAGRQNVQYF.

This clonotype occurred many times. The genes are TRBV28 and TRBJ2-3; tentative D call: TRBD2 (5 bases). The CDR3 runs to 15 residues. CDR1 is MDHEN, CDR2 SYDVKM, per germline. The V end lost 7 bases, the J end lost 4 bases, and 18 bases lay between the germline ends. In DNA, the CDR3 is TGTGCCAGCAACCCCCAAGTGGCCGGGGCAGATACGCAGTATTTT. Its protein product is CASNPQVAGADTQYF.

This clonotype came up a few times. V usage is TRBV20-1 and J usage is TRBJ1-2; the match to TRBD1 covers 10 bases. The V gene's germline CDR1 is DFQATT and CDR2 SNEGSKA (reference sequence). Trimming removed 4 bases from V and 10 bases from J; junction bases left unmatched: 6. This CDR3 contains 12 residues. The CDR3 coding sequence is TGCAGTGCTACCCGGGACAGGGGTACCTACACCTTC. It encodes CSATRDRGTYTF.

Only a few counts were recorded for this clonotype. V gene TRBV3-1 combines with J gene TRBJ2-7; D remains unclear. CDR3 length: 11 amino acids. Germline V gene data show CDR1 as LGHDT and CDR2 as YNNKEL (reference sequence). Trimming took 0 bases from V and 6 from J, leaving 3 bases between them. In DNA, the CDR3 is TGTGCCAGCAGCCAAGAGGTCGAGCAGTACTTC. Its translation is CASSQEVEQYF.

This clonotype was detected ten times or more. The CDR3 region has the DNA TGTGCCATCAGTGAGTCTGGTAGCAGAATCTCCTACAATGAGCAGTTCTTC. It translates to CAISESGSRISYNEQFF. The chain is built from TRBV10-3 and TRBJ2-1; unclear D gene. From germline, CDR1 is ENHRY and CDR2 SYGVKD. CDR3 length: 17 amino acids. V was cut by 0 bases and J by 0 bases, with 12 bases left in between.

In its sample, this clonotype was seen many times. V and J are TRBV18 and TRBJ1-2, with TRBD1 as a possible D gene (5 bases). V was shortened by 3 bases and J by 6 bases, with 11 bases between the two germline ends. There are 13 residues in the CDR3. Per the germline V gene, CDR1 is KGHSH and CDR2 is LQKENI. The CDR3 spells CASSPNPGNGYTF. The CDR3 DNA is TGTGCCAGCTCACCCAACCCAGGGAATGGCTACACCTTC.

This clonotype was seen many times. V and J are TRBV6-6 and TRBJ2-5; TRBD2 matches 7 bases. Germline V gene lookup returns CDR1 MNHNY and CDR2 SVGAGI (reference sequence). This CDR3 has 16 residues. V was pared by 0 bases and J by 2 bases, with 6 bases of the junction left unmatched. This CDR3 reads CASSYSGGKAQETQYF. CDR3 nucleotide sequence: TGTGCCAGCAGTTACTCCGGGGGGAAGGCACAAGAGACCCAGTACTTC.

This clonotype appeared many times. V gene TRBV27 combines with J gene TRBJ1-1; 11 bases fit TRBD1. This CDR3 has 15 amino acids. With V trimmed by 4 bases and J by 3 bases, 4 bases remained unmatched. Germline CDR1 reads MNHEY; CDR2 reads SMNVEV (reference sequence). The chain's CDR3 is CASSYGTGGDTEAFF. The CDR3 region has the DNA TGTGCCAGCAGTTACGGGACAGGGGGGGACACTGAAGCTTTCTTT.